Listed here are 12 T cell receptor beta chains from one sample, sequenced in a study of regulatory T cells in long-lasting Graves disease. Time point meaning: newly diagnosed GD, antithyroid drugs for less than 3 months. TCR sequences were obtained from RNA taken from PBMCs. Libraries of TCR beta came from iRepertoire HTBI primers plus Arm-PCR of CDR3 regions. MiXCR was run by TCRdb on the multiplex PCR reads, yielding one entry per CDR3 protein. The sample lists 250,000 or so distinct CDR3 sequences; around 20% were seen once. The source was peripheral blood mononuclear cells (PBMCs), collected at new diagnosis, from a patient treated with antithyroid drugs. Source of these receptors: a female donor with Graves disease.

This clonotype was seen repeatedly, ten times or more. V and J are TRBV15 and TRBJ2-3; 9 nucleotides align to TRBD2. Trimming took 4 bases from V and 6 from J; bases not matched to a gene: 8. The CDR3 covers 15 residues. The germline gives CDR1 LNHNV, CDR2 YYDKDF (reference sequence). The CDR3 reads CATSKASGNLDTQYF. The CDR3 DNA follows: TGTGCCACCAGCAAAGCTAGCGGGAACCTCGATACGCAGTATTTT.

This clonotype was seen repeatedly, ten times or more. The chain combines TRBV12-3 or TRBV12-4 with TRBJ2-5, with D tentatively TRBD1 or TRBD2 (6 bases each). Trimming took 1 base from V and 2 from J, leaving 11 bases between them. This CDR3 comprises 15 residues. Written as DNA, the CDR3 is TGTGCCAGCAGTTTAGAGGCGGGACAACAAGAGACCCAGTACTTC. Its translation: CASSLEAGQQETQYF.

This clonotype was recorded at least ten times. This chain uses TRBV4-1 with TRBJ1-5, with D unclear. The CDR3 sequence is 15 residues long. V was trimmed by 2 bases and J by 8 bases, leaving 16 bases between them. CDR1 MGHRA and CDR2 YSYEKL come from the germline V gene. CDR3 nucleotide sequence: TGCGCCAGCAGCCAAACATTGATTACCGATGAGCCCCAGCATTTT. Translating it yields CASSQTLITDEPQHF.

In this sample, this clonotype turned up a few times. The chain has TRBV7-9 and TRBJ2-2; a weak D match, TRBD2 (5 bases). Germline CDR1 is SEHNR and CDR2 is FQNEAQ (reference sequence). Trimming shortened V by 0 bases and J by 5 bases, and 10 bases separated the two germline ends. The length of the CDR3 is 15 residues. As DNA, the CDR3 is TGTGCCAGCAGCTTAGCACTAGGCCCGACCGGGGAGCTGTTTTTT. Its translation is CASSLALGPTGELFF.

There are a few counts of this clonotype. This sequence joins TRBV9 and TRBJ1-2; TRBD1 agrees at 10 bases. Per germline, CDR1 SGDLS and CDR2 YYNGEE. The CDR3 contains 13 residues. The trim removed 7 bases at V and 4 bases at J, leaving 4 bases unmatched. Here the CDR3 reads CASGDRGTYGYTF. The CDR3 coding sequence is TGTGCCAGCGGGGACAGGGGAACCTATGGCTACACCTTC.

This clonotype came up many times. This chain uses TRBV6-2 or TRBV6-3 with TRBJ2-3, with TRBD2 matching over 10 bases. Germline-derived CDR1 and CDR2 are MNHEY and SVGEGT. V was clipped by 6 bases and J by 2 bases; unmatched bases: 5. The CDR3 covers 15 residues. The CDR3, as DNA: TGTGCCAGCAGCTCGGGACTAGCGTACACAGATACGCAGTATTTT. Translated: CASSSGLAYTDTQYF.

Note on this clonotype: A single base separates this from a much larger clone, so it may be a read error. The chain carries TRBV5-4 and TRBJ1-1, with TRBD1 matching 8 bases. This CDR3 comprises 14 residues. From germline, CDR1 is SGHNT and CDR2 YYREEE (reference sequence). The CDR3 nucleotides are TGTGCCAGCAGCTTGGCAGGGGGCCGGACTGAAGCTTCCTTT. This codes for CASSLAGGRTEASF. Variable domain in full (rest from reference TRBV5-4 and TRBJ1-1): ETGVTQSPTHLIKTRGQQVTLRCSSQSGHNTVSWYQQALGQGPQFIFQYYREEENGRGNFPPRFSGLQFPNYSSELNVNALELDDSALYLCASSLAGGRTEASFGQGTRLTVV.

About this clonotype: A clone one base away is much larger, so this may be a read error. The rearrangement links TRBV2 to TRBJ2-2, with 7 bases matching TRBD2. The germline V gene has CDR1 SNHLY and CDR2 FYNNEI. The CDR3 totals 17 residues. The CDR3 loop reads CASGEAGLDLNTGELFF. The CDR3 DNA reads as TGTGCCAGCGGTGAAGCAGGACTAGACTTGAACACCGGGGAGCTGTTTTTT. The full variable domain, completed using reference TRBV2 and TRBJ2-2, is EPEVTQTPSHQVTQMGQEVILRCVPISNHLYFYWYRQILGQKVEFLVSFYNNEISEKSEIFDDQFSVERPDGSNFTLKIRSTKLEDSAMYFCASGEAGLDLNTGELFFGEGSRLTVL.

For this clonotype: It may be a read error: a sequence one base away is much more abundant. The genes are TRBV29-1 and TRBJ2-3; 7 nucleotides agree with TRBD2. The J call is doubtful: the DNA matches TRBJ2-7 better. Germline V gene sequence: CDR1 SQVTM, CDR2 ANQGSEA. This CDR3 is 14 amino acids long. The CDR3 sequence is CSVVGGMVHNEQYF. The CDR3 DNA is TGCAGCGTTGTCGGGGGGATGGTACACAATGAGCAGTACTTC.

This clonotype was seen repeatedly, ten times or more. The chain is built from TRBV5-6 and TRBJ2-3; 8 nucleotides line up with TRBD2. The V and J ends lost 1 base and 0 bases, in that order; junction bases with no gene match: 1. Germline-derived CDR1 and CDR2 are SGHDT and YYEEEE. CDR3 length equals 15 residues. CDR3 protein: CASSLSGSSTDTQYF. CDR3 sequence (DNA): TGTGCCAGCAGCTTGAGCGGGAGTAGCACAGATACGCAGTATTTT.

V and J are TRBV13 and TRBJ2-3; 9 nucleotides line up with TRBD2. Germline CDR1 and CDR2: PRHDT and FYEKMQ (reference sequence). The CDR3 totals 15 residues. V lost 5 bases to trimming and J lost 1 base; unmatched junction nucleotides: 4. CDR3 in amino acids: CASSTSSGGTDTQYF. As DNA, the CDR3 is TGTGCCAGCAGCACATCTAGCGGGGGCACAGATACGCAGTATTTT.

This clonotype was counted ten times or more. V is TRBV3-1 and J is TRBJ2-7, with D perhaps given as TRBD1 or TRBD2 (6 bases each). Germline V gives CDR1 LGHDT, CDR2 YNNKEL (reference sequence). The CDR3 loop spans 15 amino acids. V lost 3 bases and J lost 5, with 17 bases in between. CDR3 sequence reads: CASSHGGQGKHEQYF. For the CDR3, the DNA is TGTGCCAGCAGCCATGGGGGGCAGGGGAAACACGAGCAGTACTTC.